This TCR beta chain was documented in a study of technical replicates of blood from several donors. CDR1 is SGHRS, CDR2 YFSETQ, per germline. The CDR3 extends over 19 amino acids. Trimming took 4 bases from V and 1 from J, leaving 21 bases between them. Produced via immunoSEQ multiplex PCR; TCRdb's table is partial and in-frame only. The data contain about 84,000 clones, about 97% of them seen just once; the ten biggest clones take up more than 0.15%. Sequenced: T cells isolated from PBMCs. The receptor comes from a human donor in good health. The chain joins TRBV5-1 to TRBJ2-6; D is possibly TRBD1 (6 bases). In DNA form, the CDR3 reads TGCGCCAGCAGCCCGCGAAGCAGGACAGATTATTCTGGGGCCAACGTCCTGACTTTC. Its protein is CASSPRSRTDYSGANVLTF.